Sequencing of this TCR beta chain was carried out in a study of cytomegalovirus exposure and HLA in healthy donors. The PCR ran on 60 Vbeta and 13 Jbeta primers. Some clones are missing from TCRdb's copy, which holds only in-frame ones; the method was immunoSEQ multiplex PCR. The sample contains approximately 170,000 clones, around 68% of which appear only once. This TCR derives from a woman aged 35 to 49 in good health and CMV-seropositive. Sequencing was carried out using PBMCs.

The CDR3 loop is CASSLGQDSYEQYF. In nucleotides, the CDR3 is TGCGCCAGCAGCCTGGGACAGGACTCCTACGAGCAGTACTTC. V is TRBV5-1 and J is TRBJ2-7, with 8 bases lining up with TRBD1. V gave up 4 bases and J gave up 0 bases; unmatched junction bases: 3. The germline gives CDR1 SGHRS, CDR2 YFSETQ. The CDR3 is 14 residues long.